The 18 T cell receptor beta chains reported below all come from one sample, sequenced in a study of low-dose radiotherapy and immunotherapy resistance in tumors. Time point denoted: after trial treatment. The treatment denotes: LDRT plus nivolumab, ipilimumab, low-dose cyclophosphamide and aspirin (RACIN trial). TRAV and TRBV primers primed cDNA for both TCRalpha and TCRbeta. With a constant-region primer and a V-primer adapter, TCRs were subjected to 20 PCR cycles of amplification. TCRdb re-called the reads through MiXCR, storing one row per CDR3 protein. The sample lists just over 90,000 distinct CDR3 sequences, around a fifth occurring once. The source material was PBMCs, sampled after low-dose radiotherapy plus immunotherapy. Receptors originate from a female donor with ovarian cancer.

A remark on this clonotype: Given a far larger clone just one base away, this is likely a sequencing read error. V and J are TRBV13 and TRBJ1-2; possible D gene TRBD1, 5 bases. Trimming left V 11 bases short and J 11 bases short, with 18 bases between. The CDR3 extends over 11 amino acids. Germline lookup yields CDR1 PRHDT and CDR2 FYEKMQ (reference sequence). The CDR3 sequence is CAGQGQPEYTF. CDR3 sequence (DNA): TGTGCCGGCCAAGGACAACCCGAGTACACCTTC.

This clonotype came up many times. The V gene is TRBV28, the J gene TRBJ2-6; 7 positions agree with TRBD1. The CDR3 has 17 amino acids. V trimming: 5 bases; J trimming: 0 bases; junction bases outside the gene matches: 7. Germline CDR1 reads MDHEN; CDR2 reads SYDVKM. The CDR3 nucleotides read TGTGCCAGCAGTACTCGACAGGGCGACTCTGGGGCCAACGTCCTGACTTTC. Amino acid sequence: CASSTRQGDSGANVLTF.

This clonotype has ten or more counts. The chain recombines TRBV5-1 with TRBJ1-1, with D possibly matching TRBD1 (6 bases). Germline CDR1 is SGHRS and CDR2 is YFSETQ. Trimming took off 6 bases at V and 1 base at J, with 16 bases between the two ends. CDR3 length equals 15 residues. In nucleotides, the CDR3 is TGCGCCAGCAAGTCGTACAGGGATACGAACACTGAAGCTTTCTTT. As protein: CASKSYRDTNTEAFF.

Comments on this clonotype: A far larger clone is a single base away, which makes a read error likely. The chain is built from TRBV6-6 and TRBJ2-1; the D is unclear. There are 16 residues in the CDR3. Germline CDR1 MNHNY, CDR2 SVGAGI (reference sequence). The CDR3 protein is CASSYSTQGAWHEEYF. The CDR3 nucleotides read TGTGCCAGCAGTTACTCAACTCAAGGTGCATGGCATGAGGAGTACTTC.

There are a few counts of this clonotype. A much larger clone differs from this one at a single base, so this may be a read error. V usage is TRBV25-1 and J usage is TRBJ1-3; tentative D call: TRBD1 (6 bases). Germline V gene data show CDR1 as MGHDK and CDR2 as SYGVNS. Trimming removed 8 bases at V and 9 bases at J, with 17 bases between. The CDR3 length is 13 residues. CDR3 bases: TGTGCCAGCGGCCGCTCCAACAGGGTCACCATATATTTT. Amino acid sequence: CASGRSNRVTIYF.

This clonotype was seen at least ten times. The chain combines TRBV6-2 or TRBV6-3 with TRBJ1-5; possibly TRBD1 for D (5 bases). The ends were cut back, 6 bases at V and 0 bases at J, with 12 bases in the middle. The CDR3 length is 15 residues. Germline CDR1 and CDR2: MNHEY and SVGEGT. CDR3 loop: CASRNGGNSNQPQHF. DNA for the CDR3: TGTGCCAGCAGAAACGGGGGAAATAGCAATCAGCCCCAGCATTTT.

This clonotype was detected only a few times. The V and J genes are TRBV10-3 and TRBJ1-4; D not resolved. Trimming took off 6 bases at V and 4 bases at J, with 15 bases between the two ends. The germline gives CDR1 ENHRY, CDR2 SYGVKD. The CDR3 consists of 15 residues. The CDR3 nucleotides read TGTGCCATCAGCGATGGACGGCAGATTAATGAAAAACTGTTTTTT. Translation: CAISDGRQINEKLFF.

This clonotype has ten or more counts. The DNA of the CDR3 is TGCAGTGCAAAAGGGACAGGGGGCGCGGAGACCCAGTACTTC. It yields the protein CSAKGTGGAETQYF. This sequence joins TRBV20-1 and TRBJ2-5; 12 nucleotides align to TRBD1. The CDR3 is 14 amino acids. CDR1 DFQATT and CDR2 SNEGSKA come from the germline V gene (reference sequence). V was clipped by 6 bases and J by 5 bases; unmatched bases: 7.

The chain has TRBV5-5 and TRBJ2-1; D unclear. The V end lost 2 bases, the J end lost 4 bases, and 7 bases lay between the germline ends. The CDR3 totals 13 residues. The V gene's germline CDR1 is SGHKS and CDR2 YYEKEE (reference sequence). CDR3 region: CASSFWEYNEQFF. CDR3 in DNA: TGTGCCAGCAGCTTCTGGGAATACAATGAGCAGTTCTTC.

There are many counts of this clonotype. The chain joins TRBV4-1 to TRBJ1-5; D call uncertain. This CDR3 region has 15 residues. Per germline, CDR1 MGHRA and CDR2 YSYEKL. Trimming removed 2 bases from V and 3 bases from J, with 11 bases in between. CDR3 nucleotides: TGCGCCAGCAGCCAAAGGTTCAGCGCCAATCAGCCCCAGCATTTT. Its protein product is CASSQRFSANQPQHF.

This clonotype was seen repeatedly, ten times or more. The gene calls are TRBV20-1 and TRBJ2-1; 12 nucleotides align to TRBD2. With 2 bases clipped from V and 10 bases from J, the junction kept 9 bases outside the gene matches. Germline V CDR1 and CDR2: DFQATT, SNEGSKA (reference sequence). The CDR3 is made up of 15 amino acids. The CDR3 here is CSARNLAGGPGEQFF. In nucleotides, the CDR3 is TGCAGTGCTAGAAATCTAGCGGGGGGGCCGGGGGAGCAGTTCTTC.

This clonotype occurred many times. The V and J genes are TRBV18 and TRBJ1-1; D is ambiguous. This CDR3 spans 12 amino acids. Germline V gives CDR1 KGHSH, CDR2 LQKENI. The V gene lost 4 bases and the J gene lost 2 bases, with 5 bases spanning the gap. The CDR3 loop is CASSRANTEAFF. The CDR3 DNA reads as TGTGCCAGCTCACGGGCCAACACTGAAGCTTTCTTT.

The table lists this clonotype with many counts. The chain carries TRBV28 and TRBJ1-1, with no clear D. The CDR3 is 12 amino acids. CDR1 is MDHEN and CDR2 is SYDVKM in the germline V gene. Between the trimmed V and J ends, which lost 4 bases and 10 bases, there was a span of 13 bases. The CDR3 nucleotides read TGTGCCAGCAGTTCCCTTCCGAAAGGAGCTTTCTTT. Translating gives CASSSLPKGAFF.

This clonotype was observed at least ten times. This CDR3 reads CSAQTGWDQPQHF. CDR3 nucleotide sequence: TGCAGTGCGCAGACAGGATGGGATCAGCCCCAGCATTTT. The chain is built from TRBV20-1 and TRBJ1-5; a weak D match, TRBD1 (6 bases). Germline-derived CDR1 and CDR2 are DFQATT and SNEGSKA (reference sequence). With 6 bases removed from V and 5 bases from J, the gap between germline ends came to 14 bases. The CDR3 contains 13 residues.

In its sample, this clonotype was seen a few times. The chain links TRBV7-8 to TRBJ2-7; D remains unclear. Germline assignment: CDR1 SGHVS and CDR2 FQNEAQ. Trimming removed 5 bases from V and 3 bases from J, with 14 bases in between. The CDR3 extends over 14 amino acids. As DNA, the CDR3 is TGTGCCAGCAGCAGACCGGGTCCCATCTACGAGCAGTACTTC. Amino acid sequence: CASSRPGPIYEQYF.

Ten or more counts support this clonotype. J is TRBJ1-1 and V is TRBV7-9; D unresolved. The CDR3 consists of 14 residues. Germline CDR1 SEHNR, CDR2 FQNEAQ (reference sequence). V lost 0 bases to trimming and J lost 11 bases, with 16 bases between them. CDR3 sequence: CASSLALRSGEAFF. CDR3 DNA: TGTGCCAGCAGCTTAGCGCTTAGGTCTGGAGAGGCTTTCTTT.

This clonotype was counted many times. The chain joins TRBV7-2 to TRBJ2-5; 10 bases agree with TRBD1. CDR3 size: 17 residues. V trimming: 5 bases; J trimming: 4 bases; junction bases outside the gene matches: 13. Per the germline V gene, CDR1 is SGHTA and CDR2 is FQGNSA. The CDR3 nucleotides are TGTGCCAGCAGCCCAACCCTCCGGGACAGGGGACCAGAGACCCAGTACTTC. Protein sequence: CASSPTLRDRGPETQYF.

Sample share makes this clonotype medium-sized. CDR3 coding DNA: TGTGCCAGCAGTACCGGTCCTCGTGGCTACACCTTC. It translates to CASSTGPRGYTF. The chain links TRBV28 to TRBJ1-2; D call uncertain. V dropped 5 bases and J dropped 7 bases, with 11 bases sitting between them. The CDR3 runs 12 residues. Germline V gene sequence: CDR1 MDHEN, CDR2 SYDVKM.